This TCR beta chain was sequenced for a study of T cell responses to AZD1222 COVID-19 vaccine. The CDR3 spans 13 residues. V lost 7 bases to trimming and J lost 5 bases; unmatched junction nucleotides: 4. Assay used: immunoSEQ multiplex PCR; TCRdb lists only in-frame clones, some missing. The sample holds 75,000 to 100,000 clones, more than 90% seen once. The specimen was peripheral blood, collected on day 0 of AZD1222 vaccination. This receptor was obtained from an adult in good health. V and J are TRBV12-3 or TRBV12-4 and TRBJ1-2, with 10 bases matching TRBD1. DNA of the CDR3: TGTGCCAGCACCTTGGACAGGGGGTATGGCTACACCTTC. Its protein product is CASTLDRGYGYTF.